This T cell receptor beta chain stems from a study of lymphopenia after photon versus proton radiotherapy. Data came from immunoSEQ multiplex PCR; TCRdb stores just in-frame clones and leaves some out. The sample consists of approximately 23,000 clones, around 89% of them appearing once. This CDR3 region has 13 residues. V was pared by 1 base and J by 4 bases, with 10 bases between. From germline, CDR1 is GTSNPN and CDR2 SVGIG (reference sequence). The chain links TRBV30 to TRBJ2-5; D is undetermined. This specimen consisted of peripheral blood, obtained from a patient treated with proton-based radiotherapy. The clonotype was recovered from an elderly man with esophageal cancer. This CDR3 is CAWSGPERETQYF. The DNA for the CDR3 is TGTGCCTGGAGTGGCCCCGAACGAGAGACCCAGTACTTC.